The entry below describes one T cell receptor (beta chain). Antigen: not known. These data originate in a study of T cell responses to AZD1222 COVID-19 vaccine. The repertoire was sequenced with immunoSEQ multiplex PCR; TCRdb's copy has only in-frame clones and lacks some. The repertoire holds over 150,000 clones, about nine tenths seen once, with 5.5% in the top ten. Study-level results: Donors were mostly white British, more females; clonal diversity possibly underestimated. At study baseline, merely several AZD1222 recipients were seropositive. Unmutated regions of variants are reportedly targeted by nearly half of spike-specific TCRs.

The CDR3 runs to 13 residues. V was pared by 2 bases and J by 5 bases, with 11 bases between. CDR1 is SQVTM and CDR2 is ANQGSEA in the germline V gene. The chain links TRBV29-1 to TRBJ2-3, with D perhaps matching TRBD2 (5 bases). Material: peripheral blood, obtained on day 0 of MenACWY control vaccination. The receptor's source is an adult in good health. This CDR3 reads CSVEKTRGDTQYF. CDR3 bases: TGCAGCGTTGAAAAGACCCGGGGAGATACGCAGTATTTT.